The sequence of this TCR beta chain was determined in a study of CD8 T cells in ankylosing spondylitis. Trimming shortened V by 3 bases and J by 3 bases, and 15 bases separated the two germline ends. CDR1 and CDR2 (germline): SGDLS, YYNGEE. CDR3 length: 16 residues. Libraries for TCR beta were made by quantitative 5'-RACE with molecular barcodes. MiXCR was run by TCRdb on the 5' RACE reads, yielding one entry per CDR3 protein. Among under 300,000 distinct CDR3 sequences listed, about 10% were seen once. Study results and limitations: According to the report, clones linked to the disease were significantly enriched in matched synovial fluid samples taken from ankylosing spondylitis patients. Those disease-linked clones were CD8+; they were also relatively rare in peripheral blood. Ankylosing spondylitis blood appeared to be characterized by a TCR beta motif of 8 or 9 highly homologous variants.

The table lists this clonotype with many counts. As yet, its antigen is unknown. The chain recombines TRBV9 with TRBJ1-4, with D possibly matching TRBD1 (5 bases). Sequencing was done on a sample of blood, either unsorted or a sorted T cell fraction (not recorded which). The clonotype originates from a male donor with ankylosing spondylitis or in good health (not recorded which). The CDR3 coding sequence is TGTGCCAGCAGCGGCAACCCGGGACGGCCTAATGAAAAACTGTTTTTT. It specifies CASSGNPGRPNEKLFF. Together with reference TRBV9 and TRBJ1-4, the CDR3 gives the full variable domain: DSGVTQTPKHLITATGQRVTLRCSPRSGDLSVYWYQQSLDQGLQFLIQYYNGEERAKGNILERFSAQQFPDLHSELNLSSLELGDSALYFCASSGNPGRPNEKLFFGSGTQLSVL.